These 32 T cell receptor beta chains originate from one sample sequenced in a study of cytomegalovirus exposure and HLA in healthy donors. In the PCR, 60 Vbeta and 13 Jbeta primers were used. Sequencing used immunoSEQ multiplex PCR; TCRdb keeps in-frame clones, though not all of them. Counted here are fewer than 150,000 clones, around 70% occurring once; the ten biggest clones make up 8.2%. Input material: PBMCs. The receptors stem from a woman between 35 and 50 years old in good health and CMV-seropositive.

This chain links TRBV7-9 with TRBJ1-1; tentative D call: TRBD1 (5 bases). The CDR3 spans 13 residues. With 1 base removed from V and 5 bases from J, the gap between germline ends came to 8 bases. Germline V gene sequence: CDR1 SEHNR, CDR2 FQNEAQ (reference sequence). The CDR3 region is CASSLERTTEAFF. For the CDR3, the DNA is TGTGCCAGCAGCTTAGAGAGGACAACTGAAGCTTTCTTT.

The CDR3 DNA reads as TGTGCCAGCAGTGAAATTGGGATGCGGGGCGCTACCCCTTATGGCTACACCTTC. This gives the protein CASSEIGMRGATPYGYTF. The chain combines TRBV2 with TRBJ1-2; a weak D match, TRBD1 (5 bases). Trimming removed 2 bases from V and 5 bases from J, with 24 bases in between. CDR3 length: 18 amino acids. Germline-derived CDR1 and CDR2 are SNHLY and FYNNEI.

This clone was seen a few times. The chain combines TRBV7-2 with TRBJ1-1; weak D call: TRBD1 (5 bases). Trimming stripped 5 bases from V and 8 bases from J, with 12 bases between. This CDR3 is 12 amino acids long. Germline V CDR1 and CDR2: SGHTA, FQGNSA. The CDR3 DNA reads TGTGCCAGCAGCGACGGGGGGTGGGAAGCTTTCTTT. It codes for CASSDGGWEAFF.

This clone came up once. The chain recombines TRBV7-9 with TRBJ1-4; possible D gene TRBD1, 5 bases. Germline V gene lookup returns CDR1 SEHNR and CDR2 FQNEAQ (reference sequence). This CDR3 spans 13 amino acids. Trimming removed 6 bases from V and 3 bases from J, with 8 bases in between. The CDR3 DNA reads TGTGCCAGCAGACGGACACCTAATGAAAAACTGTTTTTT. Translated, it gives CASRRTPNEKLFF.

The chain uses TRBV13 and TRBJ2-1, with 8 bases that match TRBD1. The J segment lost 2 bases and the V segment lost 5 bases, leaving 8 bases of the junction unmatched. The CDR3 length is 16 residues. Germline CDR1 is PRHDT and CDR2 is FYEKMQ (reference sequence). CDR3 bases: TGTGCCAGCAGCGCCGCGGGACAGGCTCCCTACAATGAGCAGTTCTTC. Translated, it gives CASSAAGQAPYNEQFF. The entire variable domain, with the rest obtained from reference TRBV13 and TRBJ2-1, is as follows: AAGVIQSPRHLIKEKRETATLKCYPIPRHDTVYWYQQGPGQDPQFLISFYEKMQSDKGSIPDRFSAQQFSDYHSELNMSSLELGDSALYFCASSAAGQAPYNEQFFGPGTRLTVL.

The V call is TRBV25-1, the J call TRBJ2-3; weak D call: TRBD2 (7 bases). The length of the CDR3 is 16 residues. Trimming removed 5 bases at V and 2 bases at J, with 17 bases between. The germline V gene has CDR1 MGHDK and CDR2 SYGVNS. The CDR3 loop reads CASSIRGGGFTDTQYF. CDR3 coding DNA: TGTGCCAGCAGTATTCGGGGAGGGGGTTTCACAGATACGCAGTATTTT.

V usage is TRBV5-1 and J usage is TRBJ1-1; D may be TRBD1 (6 bases). The CDR3 extends over 14 amino acids. Trimming cost V 0 bases and J 3 bases, with 9 bases left between them. Germline assignment: CDR1 SGHRS and CDR2 YFSETQ. CDR3 nucleotide sequence: TGCGCCAGCAGCTTGGGAGGGGGGGACACTGAAGCTTTCTTT. Protein: CASSLGGGDTEAFF.

The chain uses TRBV6-1 and TRBJ2-5, with TRBD1 identical over 8 bases. Trimming at V came to 4 bases and at J to 4 bases, leaving 5 bases not matched to a gene. Per germline, CDR1 MNHNS and CDR2 SASEGT. The CDR3 consists of 14 residues. The CDR3 coding sequence is TGTGCCAGCAGTGTACAGGGGGTAGGAGAGACCCAGTACTTC. Protein sequence: CASSVQGVGETQYF.

J is TRBJ1-4 and V is TRBV14; D may be TRBD1 (6 bases). The CDR3 is 15 residues long. V gave up 4 bases and J gave up 3 bases, with 12 bases separating them. From germline, CDR1 is SGHDN and CDR2 FVKESK. In DNA form, the CDR3 reads TGTGCCAGCAGCCTTCTAGGGGGAGCTAATGAAAAACTGTTTTTT. Translating it yields CASSLLGGANEKLFF.

This rearrangement joins TRBV10-3 to TRBJ2-1; 11 nucleotides align to TRBD2. The germline V gene has CDR1 ENHRY and CDR2 SYGVKD. The V and J ends lost 8 bases and 3 bases, in that order; junction bases with no gene match: 0. This CDR3 has 13 residues. CDR3: CAIGLAGYNEQFF. The CDR3 DNA reads as TGTGCCATCGGACTAGCGGGCTACAATGAGCAGTTCTTC.

This chain uses TRBV2 with TRBJ2-7; D perhaps matches TRBD1 (6 bases). CDR3 length: 12 residues. V lost 7 bases and J 5 bases, leaving 12 bases between the germline ends. The germline V gene has CDR1 SNHLY and CDR2 FYNNEI. CDR3 sequence (DNA): TGTGCCAGCACACAGGGTTACCACGAGCAGTACTTC. Translated: CASTQGYHEQYF.

V is TRBV2 and J is TRBJ2-7; TRBD1 aligns across 12 bases. Trimming cost V 7 bases and J 5 bases; bases outside gene matches: 3. Per the germline V gene, CDR1 is SNHLY and CDR2 is FYNNEI. The CDR3 contains 13 residues. The CDR3 loop is CASTGTGGNEQYF. CDR3 sequence (DNA): TGTGCCAGCACCGGGACAGGGGGCAACGAGCAGTACTTC.

The chain employs TRBV7-6 and TRBJ2-5; 12 nucleotides match TRBD2. Germline V lookup: CDR1 SGHVS, CDR2 FNYEAQ. This CDR3 has 16 amino acids. V was pared by 5 bases and J by 2 bases, with 6 bases of the junction left unmatched. In DNA form, the CDR3 reads TGTGCCAGCAGCGTGGGACTAGCGGGTTTTCAAGAGACCCAGTACTTC. It specifies CASSVGLAGFQETQYF.

The V call is TRBV29-1, the J call TRBJ2-7, with TRBD1 identical over 7 bases. Germline V CDR1 and CDR2: SQVTM, ANQGSEA. This CDR3 contains 14 residues. With V trimmed by 5 bases and J by 0 bases, 7 bases remained unmatched. The CDR3 DNA sequence: TGCAGCGTTCTCTTTGGGACAGCCTCCTACGAGCAGTACTTC. Translation: CSVLFGTASYEQYF.

The chain is built from TRBV5-6 and TRBJ2-5; 7 nucleotides align to TRBD2. The CDR3 length is 13 residues. Looked up from germline, CDR1 is SGHDT and CDR2 is YYEEEE. J gave up 7 bases and V 5 bases, and 8 bases lay outside the gene matches. The CDR3, as DNA: TGTGCCAGCAGATCCGGGACTATTGGGACCCAGTACTTC. Its protein product is CASRSGTIGTQYF.

The chain has TRBV11-2 and TRBJ2-5; TRBD1 matches 8 bases. The J call may be in error: the DNA end matches TRBJ2-7 better. The CDR3 totals 14 residues. Germline assignment: CDR1 SGHAT and CDR2 FQNNGV. CDR3 nucleotide sequence: TGTGCCAGCAGCTTCGGGACAGGCTACTACGAGCAGTACTTC. Its translation is CASSFGTGYYEQYF.

The V and J genes are TRBV5-6 and TRBJ2-5; TRBD1 is a possible D gene (5 bases). V shed 1 base and J shed 4 bases, with 8 bases lying between them. CDR3 length: 13 amino acids. Germline CDR1 reads SGHDT; CDR2 reads YYEEEE. CDR3 region: CASSLQGTETQYF. The CDR3 nucleotides are TGTGCCAGCAGCTTGCAGGGTACAGAGACCCAGTACTTC.

This rearrangement joins TRBV2 to TRBJ2-5; TRBD2 matches at 9 bases. Germline assignment: CDR1 SNHLY and CDR2 FYNNEI. The CDR3 contains 17 residues. V trimming: 6 bases; J trimming: 4 bases; junction bases outside the gene matches: 15. The CDR3, as DNA: TGTGCCAGCAGCTACGCTCTATTGCGGGGGGGGGTAGAGACCCAGTACTTC. This gives the protein CASSYALLRGGVETQYF. The full variable domain, rest sourced from reference TRBV2 and TRBJ2-5, is EPEVTQTPSHQVTQMGQEVILRCVPISNHLYFYWYRQILGQKVEFLVSFYNNEISEKSEIFDDQFSVERPDGSNFTLKIRSTKLEDSAMYFCASSYALLRGGVETQYFGPGTRLLVL.

This clone was recorded a few times. This sequence joins TRBV20-1 and TRBJ1-4; no firm D call. V shed 6 bases and J shed 13 bases, with 15 bases lying between them. The V gene's germline CDR1 is DFQATT and CDR2 SNEGSKA (reference sequence). The CDR3 loop spans 11 amino acids. The CDR3 reads CSAQRTESLFF. The CDR3 bases are TGCAGTGCCCAGCGGACGGAGTCACTGTTTTTT.

The CDR3 protein is CAWSDRGPGNTIYF. The DNA of the CDR3 is TGTGCCTGGAGTGACAGGGGGCCTGGAAACACCATATATTTT. The V gene is TRBV30, the J gene TRBJ1-3; TRBD1 aligns across 9 bases. CDR3 size: 14 residues. Germline V gene data show CDR1 as GTSNPN and CDR2 as SVGIG (reference sequence). V dropped 1 base and J dropped 2; count of bases not matched to a gene: 0.

The chain combines TRBV18 with TRBJ2-2; D possibly corresponds to TRBD1 (6 bases). Germline CDR1 reads KGHSH; CDR2 reads LQKENI. Trimming pared 4 bases from V and 7 bases from J, leaving 16 bases between. This CDR3 has 15 residues. The CDR3 region has the DNA TGTGCCAGCTCACAAAACGGACAGTTCAACGGGGAGCTGTTTTTT. This translates into CASSQNGQFNGELFF.

As DNA, the CDR3 is TGTGCCAGCTCACCAACAGGACGCACTGAAGCTTTCTTT. Translation gives CASSPTGRTEAFF. The gene calls are TRBV18 and TRBJ1-1, with a tentative D call TRBD1 (5 bases). Trimming took off 2 bases at V and 4 bases at J, with 8 bases between the two ends. The CDR3 is 13 residues long. CDR1 KGHSH and CDR2 LQKENI come from the germline V gene.

This sequence joins TRBV7-2 and TRBJ1-5; tentative D call: TRBD1 (5 bases). The CDR3 is 13 amino acids. The V gene lost 5 bases and the J gene lost 5 bases, with 10 bases spanning the gap. Per germline, CDR1 SGHTA and CDR2 FQGNSA. As DNA, the CDR3 is TGTGCCAGCAGCCTAAGGGGTCATCAGCCCCAGCATTTT. It specifies CASSLRGHQPQHF.

V and J are TRBV7-2 and TRBJ1-1, with TRBD1 matching 8 bases. With 5 bases clipped from V and 5 bases from J, the junction kept 7 bases outside the gene matches. Germline values: CDR1 SGHTA, CDR2 FQGNSA. The CDR3 is 14 residues long. CDR3 sequence: CASSRRQGQTEAFF. The CDR3 nucleotides are TGTGCCAGCAGCCGGAGACAGGGGCAAACTGAAGCTTTCTTT. The full variable domain, with the rest looked up from reference TRBV7-2 and TRBJ1-1, is GAGVSQSPSNKVTEKGKDVELRCDPISGHTALYWYRQSLGQGLEFLIYFQGNSAPDKSGLPSDRFSAERTGGSVSTLTIQRTQQEDSAVYLCASSRRQGQTEAFFGQGTRLTVV.

The chain is built from TRBV9 and TRBJ2-5; D is perhaps TRBD1 (6 bases). From germline, CDR1 is SGDLS and CDR2 YYNGEE. V dropped 4 bases and J dropped 1 base, with 11 bases sitting between them. The length of the CDR3 is 14 residues. The CDR3 loop reads CASSFRTAQETQYF. The CDR3, as DNA: TGTGCCAGCAGCTTCCGGACAGCCCAAGAGACCCAGTACTTC.

The V and J genes are TRBV4-3 and TRBJ2-1; 10 nucleotides match TRBD1. V shed 0 bases and J 7 bases; nucleotides not matched to a gene: 3. Germline V lookup: CDR1 LGHNA, CDR2 YSLEER. The CDR3 is made up of 15 amino acids. CDR3 nucleotide sequence: TGCGCCAGCAGCCAAGACGGGACAGGGGAAAATGAGCAGTTCTTC. This gives the protein CASSQDGTGENEQFF.

This chain joins TRBV7-2 and TRBJ2-5, with D possibly matching TRBD2 (7 bases). CDR3 size: 15 residues. Germline V lookup: CDR1 SGHTA, CDR2 FQGNSA. V was pared by 3 bases and J by 1 base, with 12 bases between. In DNA, the CDR3 is TGTGCCAGCAGCTTTGGGGGGGCGCCCCAAGAGACCCAGTACTTC. Encoded protein: CASSFGGAPQETQYF. The full variable domain, its missing parts supplied by reference TRBV7-2 and TRBJ2-5, is GAGVSQSPSNKVTEKGKDVELRCDPISGHTALYWYRQSLGQGLEFLIYFQGNSAPDKSGLPSDRFSAERTGGSVSTLTIQRTQQEDSAVYLCASSFGGAPQETQYFGPGTRLLVL.

The sample holds a few counts of this clone. This chain joins TRBV5-1 and TRBJ1-2; 11 bases match TRBD1. The CDR3 length is 16 residues. V shed 2 bases and J 8 bases; nucleotides not matched to a gene: 11. In germline, CDR1 is SGHRS, CDR2 YFSETQ. The CDR3 is CASSFGQGAELEGYTF. In nucleotides, the CDR3 is TGCGCCAGCAGCTTTGGACAGGGGGCGGAGTTGGAAGGCTACACCTTC.

The chain is built from TRBV25-1 and TRBJ1-4; 9 bases match TRBD1. V was pared by 3 bases and J by 8 bases, with 10 bases of the junction left unmatched. In germline, CDR1 is MGHDK, CDR2 SYGVNS. The CDR3 contains 16 residues. The CDR3 DNA reads TGTGCCAGCAGTGATGATCCGGGACAGGGATCGGAAAAACTGTTTTTT. Translating gives CASSDDPGQGSEKLFF.

The chain carries TRBV5-1 and TRBJ1-5; 9 nucleotides match TRBD1. The germline V gene encodes CDR1 SGHRS and CDR2 YFSETQ. The length of the CDR3 is 14 residues. The V segment lost 3 bases and the J segment 4 bases; nucleotides outside the gene matches: 2. The CDR3, as DNA: TGCGCCAGCAGCTACGGGACAGGGAATCAGCCCCAGCATTTT. Its translation is CASSYGTGNQPQHF.

This clone occurred once. The chain uses TRBV7-8 and TRBJ2-1; a weak D match, TRBD2 (6 bases). The germline gives CDR1 SGHVS, CDR2 FQNEAQ. V was clipped by 2 bases and J by 6 bases, with 14 bases between them. The CDR3 length is 15 residues. CDR3 amino acids: CASSLKRVGLNEQFF. CDR3 DNA: TGTGCCAGCAGCTTAAAGCGGGTGGGACTCAATGAGCAGTTCTTC.

The chain recombines TRBV25-1 with TRBJ2-3; D is uncertain. Germline assignment: CDR1 MGHDK and CDR2 SYGVNS. The CDR3 runs to 11 residues. V was pared by 7 bases and J by 1 base, with 3 bases between. For the CDR3, the DNA is TGTGCCAGCACGGGCACAGATACGCAGTATTTT. This translates into CASTGTDTQYF.